Below, one T cell receptor (beta chain) is given with its context. What it binds is unknown. Sequencing was performed with immunoSEQ multiplex PCR; in TCRdb, only in-frame clones are kept and a portion is missing. The table includes around 26,000 clones, approximately 90% detected once. Each donor contributed 90,000 to 100,000 T cells on average, unsorted. This entry is derived from a study of T cells in tuberculosis. Study-wide context: In South Africa, adults with active tuberculosis were compared with IGRA-negative and latently infected IGRA-positive adolescents. Overall study findings and caveats: The TCR-beta difference was not significant; alpha differences partly reflected length. Using the GMM-specific repertoire gave about 86% accuracy versus around 74% with motifs.

This clonotype was sampled from a donor aged 10-35 years with latent tuberculosis or without tuberculosis infection. Some clones in this sample may be carry-over from other donors' samples. Material for sequencing was PBMCs.

The CDR3 bases are TGTGCCAGCAGTCCCATGTTGGGAGGAAGCTACAATGAGCAGTTCTTC. Translating gives CASSPMLGGSYNEQFF. The chain couples TRBV28 to TRBJ2-1, with D perhaps matching TRBD2 (6 bases). Trimming removed 5 bases from V and 3 bases from J, with 17 bases in between. The germline V gene has CDR1 MDHEN and CDR2 SYDVKM. This CDR3 spans 16 amino acids. The whole variable domain, filled in from reference TRBV28 and TRBJ2-1, reads DVKVTQSSRYLVKRTGEKVFLECVQDMDHENMFWYRQDPGLGLRLIYFSYDVKMKEKGDIPEGYSVSREKKERFSLILESASTNQTSMYLCASSPMLGGSYNEQFFGPGTRLTVL.